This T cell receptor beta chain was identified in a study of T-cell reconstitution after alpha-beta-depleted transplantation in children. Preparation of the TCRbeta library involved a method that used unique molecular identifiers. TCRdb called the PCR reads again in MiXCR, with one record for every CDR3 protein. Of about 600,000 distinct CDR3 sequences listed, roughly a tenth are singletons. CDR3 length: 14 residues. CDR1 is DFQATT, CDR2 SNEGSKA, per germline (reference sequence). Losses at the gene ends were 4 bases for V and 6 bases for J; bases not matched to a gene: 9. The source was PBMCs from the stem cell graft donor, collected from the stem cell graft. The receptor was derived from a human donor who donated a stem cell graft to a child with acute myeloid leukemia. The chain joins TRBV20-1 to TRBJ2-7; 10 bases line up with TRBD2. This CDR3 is CSATSTSGSPEQYF. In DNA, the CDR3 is TGCAGTGCTACTTCGACTAGCGGGTCCCCCGAGCAGTACTTC.